This entry lists 6 T cell receptor beta chains sequenced from one sample in a study of Ad26.COV2.S vaccination and SARS-CoV-2 variants. TCRdb's copy holds only in-frame clones and misses some; the assay was immunoSEQ multiplex PCR. The data contain about 480,000 clones, roughly 85% of them singletons. Treatment of the sample: around 19 received Ad26.COV2.S at low or high dose, single or two shots; about 5 received placebo; per-sample allocation not given. Day 63 after the first injection of vaccine or placebo was the sampling time. This material consisted of peripheral blood, taken in a trial of Ad26.COV2.S vaccine versus placebo. These receptors all stem from a person between 18 and 59 years old who received the Ad26.COV2.S COVID-19 vaccine or a placebo.

This sequence joins TRBV28 and TRBJ1-2; maybe TRBD1 (5 bases). The CDR3 covers 11 residues. CDR1 is MDHEN, CDR2 SYDVKM, per germline. Between the trimmed V and J ends, which lost 5 bases and 7 bases, there was a span of 8 bases. CDR3 amino acids: CASSRGSGYTF. CDR3 in DNA: TGTGCCAGCAGTCGGGGCTCTGGCTACACCTTC.

The rearrangement joins TRBV27 to TRBJ1-1; D remains ambiguous. This CDR3 region has 14 residues. The germline V and J ends were trimmed by 7 bases and 1 base, with 13 bases remaining between them. Germline V gene lookup returns CDR1 MNHEY and CDR2 SMNVEV (reference sequence). CDR3 coding DNA: TGTGCCAGCAAACTCCTCGGGCCGAACACTGAAGCTTTCTTT. Translated: CASKLLGPNTEAFF.

The chain is built from TRBV10-3 and TRBJ1-2; D unresolved. This CDR3 is built from 13 residues. Trimming left V 2 bases short and J 4 bases short, with 8 bases between. In germline, CDR1 is ENHRY, CDR2 SYGVKD. The CDR3 DNA reads TGTGCCATCAGTGAGCAAGGCCCCTATGGCTACACCTTC. Protein: CAISEQGPYGYTF.

With respect to this clone: Compared with germline, one end of the junction differs, possibly owing to a read error. The rearrangement uses TRBV29-1 and TRBJ2-4; weak D call: TRBD1 (5 bases). The CDR3 runs 12 residues. Germline V gene sequence: CDR1 SQVTM, CDR2 ANQGSEA. The CDR3 reads CSAEGAGNIQYF. The CDR3 nucleotides read TGCAGCGCTGAAGGGGCTGGGAACATTCAGTACTTC. Full variable domain (missing parts from reference TRBV29-1 and TRBJ2-4): SAVISQKPSRDICQRGTSLTIQCQVDSQVTMMFWYRQQPGQSLTLIATANQGSEATYESGFVIDKFPISRPNLTFSTLTVSNMSPEDSSIYLCSAEGAGNIQYFGAGTRLSVL.

The chain uses TRBV6-2 or TRBV6-3 and TRBJ1-4, with 7 bases that match TRBD1. The CDR3 runs 15 residues. Germline V gene lookup returns CDR1 MNHEY and CDR2 SVGEGT. J was trimmed by 10 bases and V by 0 bases; bases with no gene match: 8. CDR3 sequence (DNA): TGTGCCAGCAGTTACTCGACAGGGAATGGGAGAAAACTGTTTTTT. This encodes CASSYSTGNGRKLFF.

This clone was seen just once. This chain joins TRBV5-6 and TRBJ2-3; D uncertain. Germline assignment: CDR1 SGHDT and CDR2 YYEEEE. Trimming removed 1 base from V and 5 bases from J, with 14 bases in between. This CDR3 spans 15 amino acids. CDR3 nucleotide sequence: TGTGCCAGCAGCTTGTTTCTCAGGACGGGAGATACGCAGTATTTT. Translating it yields CASSLFLRTGDTQYF.